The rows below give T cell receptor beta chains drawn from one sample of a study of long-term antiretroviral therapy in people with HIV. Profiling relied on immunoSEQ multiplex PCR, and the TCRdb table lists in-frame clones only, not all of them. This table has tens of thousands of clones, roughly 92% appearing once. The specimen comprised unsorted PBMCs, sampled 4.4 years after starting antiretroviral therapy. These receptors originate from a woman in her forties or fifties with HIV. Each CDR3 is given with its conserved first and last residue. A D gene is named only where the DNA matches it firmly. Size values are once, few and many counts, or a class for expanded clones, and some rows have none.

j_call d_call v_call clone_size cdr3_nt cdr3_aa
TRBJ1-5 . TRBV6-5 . TGTGCCATCAGTGAAGAGTACCGGGGTCAGCCCCAGCATTTT CAISEEYRGQPQHF
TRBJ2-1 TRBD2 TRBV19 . TGTGCCAGTAATCGCCTAGCGGGCGGCTCCTACAATGAGCAGTTCTTC CASNRLAGGSYNEQFF
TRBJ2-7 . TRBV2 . TGTGCCAGCGGCAGCTCCTACGAGCAGTACTTC CASGSSYEQYF
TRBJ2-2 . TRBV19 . TGTGCCAGTACGGAGAGGGGACGGGGCACCGGGGAGCTGTTTTTT CASTERGRGTGELFF
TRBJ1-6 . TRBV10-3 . TGTGCCATCAGGCAGGGACTAAATTCACCCCTCCACTTT CAIRQGLNSPLHF
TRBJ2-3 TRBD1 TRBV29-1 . TGCAGCGTGGCGTGGACAGGGGCCATAGATACGCAGTATTTT CSVAWTGAIDTQYF
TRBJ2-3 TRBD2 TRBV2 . TGTGCCAGACTAGCGGGGGACAGCACAGATACGCAGTATTTT CARLAGDSTDTQYF
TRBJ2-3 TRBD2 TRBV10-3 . TGTGCCATCAGGTCGAGCGGGGGGTCTGTCGATAACACAGATACGCAGTATTTT CAIRSSGGSVDNTDTQYF
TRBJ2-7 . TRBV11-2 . TGTGCCAGCAGCTTAGAGTGGAGGGCGTACGAGCAGTACTTC CASSLEWRAYEQYF
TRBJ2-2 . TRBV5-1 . TGCGCCAGCAGCTTGAACTCGAACACCGGGGAGCTGTTTTTT CASSLNSNTGELFF
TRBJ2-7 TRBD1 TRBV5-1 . TGCGCCAGCAGCTGGGGGGCACCGACAGGGGGAAGGGCCTACGAGCAGTACTTC CASSWGAPTGGRAYEQYF
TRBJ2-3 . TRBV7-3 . TGTGCCAGCAGCGATTTTTGGGGTACGCAGTATTTT CASSDFWGTQYF
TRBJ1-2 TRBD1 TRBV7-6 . TGTGCCAGCAGCTTATCGGACAGGGTCGAGGGCTACACCTTC CASSLSDRVEGYTF
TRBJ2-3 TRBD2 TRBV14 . TGTGCCAGCAGCCAAGATCCGGGGGGTAAGACAGATACGCAGTATTTT CASSQDPGGKTDTQYF
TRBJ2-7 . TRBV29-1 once TGCAGCGTTGAAGGGCCAGTCCCCTACGAGCAGTACTTC CSVEGPVPYEQYF
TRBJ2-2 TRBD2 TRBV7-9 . TGTGCCAGCAGCCCCCGTTTAGCGGGAAATACCGGGGAGCTGTTTTTT CASSPRLAGNTGELFF
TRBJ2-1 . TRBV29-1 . TGCAGCGTTGACAGGGCAAAGGGCAATGAGCAGTTCTTC CSVDRAKGNEQFF
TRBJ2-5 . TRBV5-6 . TGTGCCAGCAGCTTAGCGGAGCAAGAGACCCAGTACTTC CASSLAEQETQYF
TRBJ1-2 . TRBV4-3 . TGCGCCAGCAGCCAAAGGGCGCAGGCTAACTATGGCTACACCTTC CASSQRAQANYGYTF
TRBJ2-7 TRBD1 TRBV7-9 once TGTGCCAGCAGCTTGATGAGACAGGGCACCTACGAGCAGTACTTC CASSLMRQGTYEQYF
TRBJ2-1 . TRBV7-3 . TGTGCCAGCAGCCAACCCGGTAGTGAGGGAAGCAATGAGCAGTTCTTC CASSQPGSEGSNEQFF
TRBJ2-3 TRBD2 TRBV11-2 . TGTGCCAGCAGCTTAGTGGTTCTAGCGGGGACAGATACGCAGTATTTT CASSLVVLAGTDTQYF